A selection of T cell receptor beta chains follows, all from one sample in a study of cytomegalovirus exposure and HLA in healthy donors. This table comes from immunoSEQ multiplex PCR, and its TCRdb copy is limited to in-frame clones, with some not included. The table shows about 150,000 clones, with roughly 75% occurring only once. The sequenced sample consisted of PBMCs. All receptors come from a man aged 18 to 35 in good health and CMV-seropositive. Both conserved end residues are part of each CDR3. The D gene is left open where the match is weak. Size values are once, few and many counts, or a class for expanded clones, and some rows have none.

DNA: TGTGCCTCTTACCTTCTCCAGAGGACCGGGGAGCTGTTTTTT
CDR3: CASYLLQRTGELFF
length: 14
V: TRBV30
J: TRBJ2-2
D: NA
size: NA

DNA: TGTGCCAGCAGTGATAAAGGACAGGGGTCCGGGGAGCTGTTTTTT
CDR3: CASSDKGQGSGELFF
length: 15
V: TRBV2
J: TRBJ2-2
D: TRBD1
size: NA

DNA: TGTGCCAGCAGCAGGGGTAACCAAGAGACCCAGTACTTC
CDR3: CASSRGNQETQYF
length: 13
V: TRBV7-8
J: TRBJ2-5
D: NA
size: NA

DNA: TGTGCCAGCATTGAGAGCGGTTACAATGAGCAGTTCTTC
CDR3: CASIESGYNEQFF
length: 13
V: TRBV28
J: TRBJ2-1
D: NA
size: NA

DNA: TGTGCCAGCAGCCTGGCGGCGGTTTCGATAGATACGCAGTATTTT
CDR3: CASSLAAVSIDTQYF
length: 15
V: TRBV7-2
J: TRBJ2-3
D: NA
size: NA

DNA: TGTGCCAGCAGCTCAGGACAGAAGGTTGGACAGCCCCAGCATTTT
CDR3: CASSSGQKVGQPQHF
length: 15
V: TRBV5-8
J: TRBJ1-5
D: NA
size: once

DNA: TGCAGCGTGACCCTCCCAGGACAGGGTCCCTACGAGCAGTACTTC
CDR3: CSVTLPGQGPYEQYF
length: 15
V: TRBV29-1
J: TRBJ2-7
D: TRBD1
size: NA

DNA: TGTGCCAGCAGTCCGGACAGGGGCAATCAGCCCCAGCATTTT
CDR3: CASSPDRGNQPQHF
length: 14
V: TRBV27
J: TRBJ1-5
D: TRBD1
size: NA

DNA: TGCAGCGTTGGGAGGGACGCCGGGGAGCTGTTTTTT
CDR3: CSVGRDAGELFF
length: 12
V: TRBV29-1
J: TRBJ2-2
D: NA
size: few

DNA: TGTGCCAGCAGCTTTGGACCGGGGGATGAAGCTTTCTTT
CDR3: CASSFGPGDEAFF
length: 13
V: TRBV28
J: TRBJ1-1
D: NA
size: NA

DNA: TGTGCCTGGAGTCTTATCACAGGGGGCGCTGGGGAGACCCAGTACTTC
CDR3: CAWSLITGGAGETQYF
length: 16
V: TRBV30
J: TRBJ2-5
D: TRBD1
size: NA

DNA: TGTGCCAGCAGTACCCCGGGGCAGGGGGGCACCGGGGAGCTGTTTTTT
CDR3: CASSTPGQGGTGELFF
length: 16
V: TRBV28
J: TRBJ2-2
D: NA
size: NA

DNA: TGTGCCAGCTCACTCCTAGCTCGACACGAGCAGTACTTC
CDR3: CASSLLARHEQYF
length: 13
V: TRBV18
J: TRBJ2-7
D: NA
size: NA

DNA: TGTGCCAGCAGCTTCTCCTACGAGCAGTACTTC
CDR3: CASSFSYEQYF
length: 11
V: TRBV28
J: TRBJ2-7
D: NA
size: few

DNA: TGTGCCAGCAGCTTGGCGGGACTAGCCTACGAGCAGTACTTC
CDR3: CASSLAGLAYEQYF
length: 14
V: TRBV7-8
J: TRBJ2-7
D: TRBD2
size: NA

DNA: TGTGCCAGCAGCCTAAATGGTGGGGGCGCAGGCACCGGGGAGCTGTTTTTT
CDR3: CASSLNGGGAGTGELFF
length: 17
V: TRBV7-8
J: TRBJ2-2
D: NA
size: NA

DNA: TGCGCCAGCAGGCCCGGTGGGGGGGTCGGTACTGAAACTTTCTTT
CDR3: CASRPGGGVGTETFF
length: 15
V: TRBV5-1
J: TRBJ1-1
D: NA
size: NA

DNA: TGTGCCAGCGGTCCGACTAGCGGGAGAAGCAATGAGCAGTTCTTC
CDR3: CASGPTSGRSNEQFF
length: 15
V: TRBV2
J: TRBJ2-1
D: TRBD2
size: NA

DNA: TGTGCCAGCAGCTGGCAGGGTTACACTGAAGCTTTCTTT
CDR3: CASSWQGYTEAFF
length: 13
V: TRBV7-2
J: TRBJ1-1
D: NA
size: few

DNA: TGTGCCAGCAGTCCTACGGGACAGTCCTACGAGCAGTACTTC
CDR3: CASSPTGQSYEQYF
length: 14
V: TRBV6-1
J: TRBJ2-7
D: TRBD1
size: few

DNA: TGTGCCAGCAGTGAAATCGGGACAGGGGAGTTCTATGGCTACACCTTC
CDR3: CASSEIGTGEFYGYTF
length: 16
V: TRBV25-1
J: TRBJ1-2
D: TRBD1
size: NA

DNA: TGTGCCAGCAGTTACACGACGCAGGGTGAGCAGTTCTTC
CDR3: CASSYTTQGEQFF
length: 13
V: TRBV6-5
J: TRBJ2-1
D: NA
size: NA